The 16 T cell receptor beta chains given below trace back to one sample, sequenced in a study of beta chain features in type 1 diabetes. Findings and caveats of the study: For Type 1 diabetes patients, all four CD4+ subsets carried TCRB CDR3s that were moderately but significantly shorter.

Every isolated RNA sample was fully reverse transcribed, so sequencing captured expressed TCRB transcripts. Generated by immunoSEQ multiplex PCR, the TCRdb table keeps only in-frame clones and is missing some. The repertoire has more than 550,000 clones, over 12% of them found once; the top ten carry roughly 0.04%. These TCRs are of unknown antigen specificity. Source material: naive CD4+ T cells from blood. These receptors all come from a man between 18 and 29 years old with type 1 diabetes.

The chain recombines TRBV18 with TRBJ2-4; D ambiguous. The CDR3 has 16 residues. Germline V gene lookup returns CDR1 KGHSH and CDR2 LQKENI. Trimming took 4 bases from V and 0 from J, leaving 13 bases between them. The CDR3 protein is CASSRSENIAKNIQYF. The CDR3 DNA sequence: TGTGCCAGCTCACGATCCGAGAATATAGCCAAAAACATTCAGTACTTC.

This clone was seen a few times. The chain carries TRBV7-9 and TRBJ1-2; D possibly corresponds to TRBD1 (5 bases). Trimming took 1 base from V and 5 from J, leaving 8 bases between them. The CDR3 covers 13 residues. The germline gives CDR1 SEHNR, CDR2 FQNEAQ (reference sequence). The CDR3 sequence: CASSLDRTYGYTF. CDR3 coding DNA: TGTGCCAGCAGCTTAGACAGGACTTATGGCTACACCTTC.

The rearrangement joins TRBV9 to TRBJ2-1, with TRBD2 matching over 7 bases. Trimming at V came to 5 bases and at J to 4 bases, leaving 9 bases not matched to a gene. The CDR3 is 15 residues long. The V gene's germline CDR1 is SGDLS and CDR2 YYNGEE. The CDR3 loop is CASSQSLAEYNEQFF. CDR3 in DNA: TGTGCCAGCAGTCAGAGTCTAGCGGAGTACAATGAGCAGTTCTTC.

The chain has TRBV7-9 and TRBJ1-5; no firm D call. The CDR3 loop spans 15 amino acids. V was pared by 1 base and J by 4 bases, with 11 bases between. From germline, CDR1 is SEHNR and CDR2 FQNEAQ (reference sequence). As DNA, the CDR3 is TGTGCCAGCAGCTTAGGGTCGAACAAGAATCAGCCCCAGCATTTT. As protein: CASSLGSNKNQPQHF.

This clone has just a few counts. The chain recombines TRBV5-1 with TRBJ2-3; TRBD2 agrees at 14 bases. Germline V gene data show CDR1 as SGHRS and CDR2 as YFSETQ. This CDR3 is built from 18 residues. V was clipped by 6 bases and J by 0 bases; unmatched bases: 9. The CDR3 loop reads CASIVGTSGGTSTDTQYF. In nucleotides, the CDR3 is TGCGCCAGCATCGTCGGGACTAGCGGGGGCACTAGCACAGATACGCAGTATTTT. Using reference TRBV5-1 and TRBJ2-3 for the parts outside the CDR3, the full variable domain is KAGVTQTPRYLIKTRGQQVTLSCSPISGHRSVSWYQQTPGQGLQFLFEYFSETQRNKGNFPGRFSGRQFSNSRSEMNVSTLELGDSALYLCASIVGTSGGTSTDTQYFGPGTRLTVL.

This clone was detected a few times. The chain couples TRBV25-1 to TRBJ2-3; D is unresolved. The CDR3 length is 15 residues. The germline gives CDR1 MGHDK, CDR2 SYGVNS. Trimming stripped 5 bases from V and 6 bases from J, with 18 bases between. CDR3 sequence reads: CASSQGFPSADTQYF. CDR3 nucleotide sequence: TGTGCCAGCAGTCAAGGGTTCCCCTCTGCGGATACGCAGTATTTT.

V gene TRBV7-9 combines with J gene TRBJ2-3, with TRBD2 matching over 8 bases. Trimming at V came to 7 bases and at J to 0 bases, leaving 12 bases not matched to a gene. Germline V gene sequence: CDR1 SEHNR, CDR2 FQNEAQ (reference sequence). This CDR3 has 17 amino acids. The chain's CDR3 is CASTKIRRGASTDTQYF. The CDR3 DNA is TGTGCCAGCACCAAAATAAGGCGGGGGGCTAGCACAGATACGCAGTATTTT.

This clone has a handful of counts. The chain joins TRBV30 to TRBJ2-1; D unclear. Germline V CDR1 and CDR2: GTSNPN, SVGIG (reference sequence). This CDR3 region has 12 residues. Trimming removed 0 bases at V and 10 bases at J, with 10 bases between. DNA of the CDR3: TGTGCCTGGAGTGTACCTCCGATAGAGCAGTTCTTC. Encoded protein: CAWSVPPIEQFF.

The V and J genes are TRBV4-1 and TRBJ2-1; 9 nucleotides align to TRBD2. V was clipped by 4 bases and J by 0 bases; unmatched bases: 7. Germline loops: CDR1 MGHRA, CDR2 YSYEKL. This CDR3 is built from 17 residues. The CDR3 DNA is TGCGCCAGCAGCCGGGGACTAGCCAAAAGCTCCTACAATGAGCAGTTCTTC. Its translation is CASSRGLAKSSYNEQFF.

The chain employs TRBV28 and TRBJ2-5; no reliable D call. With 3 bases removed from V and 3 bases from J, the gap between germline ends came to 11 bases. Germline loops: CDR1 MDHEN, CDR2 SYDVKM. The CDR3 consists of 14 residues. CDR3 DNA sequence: TGTGCCAGCAGTTTCCCCCCGGCAGAAGAGACCCAGTACTTC. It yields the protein CASSFPPAEETQYF.

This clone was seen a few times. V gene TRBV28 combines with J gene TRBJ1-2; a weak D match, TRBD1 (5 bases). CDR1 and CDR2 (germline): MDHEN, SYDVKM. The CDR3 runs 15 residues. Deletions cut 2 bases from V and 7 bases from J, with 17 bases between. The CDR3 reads CASSLTGLQPGGYTF. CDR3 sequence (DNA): TGTGCCAGCAGTTTAACAGGACTCCAACCGGGTGGCTACACCTTC.

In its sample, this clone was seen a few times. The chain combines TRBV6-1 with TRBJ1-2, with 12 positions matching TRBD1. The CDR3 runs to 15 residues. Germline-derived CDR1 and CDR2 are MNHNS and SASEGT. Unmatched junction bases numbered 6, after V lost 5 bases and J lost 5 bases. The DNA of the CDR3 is TGTGCCAGCAGTTTGGGACAGGGGGCGTCATATGGCTACACCTTC. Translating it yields CASSLGQGASYGYTF.

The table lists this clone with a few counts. For the CDR3, the DNA is TGTGCCAGCAGCTTTGACATGAACACCGGGGAGCTGTTTTTT. It yields the protein CASSFDMNTGELFF. The rearrangement uses TRBV5-4 and TRBJ2-2, with unresolved D. Trimming left V 2 bases short and J 1 base short, with 6 bases between. This CDR3 has 14 residues. Germline V lookup: CDR1 SGHNT, CDR2 YYREEE (reference sequence).

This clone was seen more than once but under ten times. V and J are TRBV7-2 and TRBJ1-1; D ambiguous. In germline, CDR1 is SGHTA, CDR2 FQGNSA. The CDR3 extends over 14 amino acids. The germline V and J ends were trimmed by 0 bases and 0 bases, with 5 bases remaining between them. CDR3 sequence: CASSLARMNTEAFF. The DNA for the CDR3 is TGTGCCAGCAGCTTAGCCAGGATGAACACTGAAGCTTTCTTT.

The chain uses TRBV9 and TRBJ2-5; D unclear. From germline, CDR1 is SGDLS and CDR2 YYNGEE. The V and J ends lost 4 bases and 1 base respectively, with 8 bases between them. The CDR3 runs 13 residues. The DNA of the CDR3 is TGTGCCAGCAGCCTCCGCCCCCAAGAGACCCAGTACTTC. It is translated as CASSLRPQETQYF.

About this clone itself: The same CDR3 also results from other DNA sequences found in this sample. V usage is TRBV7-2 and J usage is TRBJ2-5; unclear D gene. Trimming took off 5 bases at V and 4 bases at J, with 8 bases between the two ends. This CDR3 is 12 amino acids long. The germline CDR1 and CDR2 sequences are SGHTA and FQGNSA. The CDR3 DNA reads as TGTGCCAGCAGCCTCGTGGGAGAGACCCAGTACTTC. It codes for CASSLVGETQYF.